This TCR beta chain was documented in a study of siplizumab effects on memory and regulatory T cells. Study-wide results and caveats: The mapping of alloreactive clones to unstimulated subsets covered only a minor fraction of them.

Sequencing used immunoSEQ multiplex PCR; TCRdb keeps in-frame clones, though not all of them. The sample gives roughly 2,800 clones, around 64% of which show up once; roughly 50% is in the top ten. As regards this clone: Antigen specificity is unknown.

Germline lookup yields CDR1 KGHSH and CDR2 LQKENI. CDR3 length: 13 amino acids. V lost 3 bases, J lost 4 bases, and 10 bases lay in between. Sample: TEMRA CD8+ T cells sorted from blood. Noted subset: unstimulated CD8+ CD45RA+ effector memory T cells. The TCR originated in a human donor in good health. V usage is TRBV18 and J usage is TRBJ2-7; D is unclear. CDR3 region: CASSPPQEYEQYF. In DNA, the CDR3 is TGTGCCAGCTCACCGCCGCAGGAGTACGAGCAGTACTTC.